The clone carrying this T cell receptor beta chain showed up many times. What it binds is not known. The data derive from a study of blood T cells in healthy people across ages. This CDR3 spans 15 amino acids. V gave up 0 bases and J gave up 2 bases; unmatched junction bases: 1. CDR1 and CDR2 from the germline V gene are MRHNA and SNTAGT. Study-wide points: The long-lived group displayed more naive CD4+ cells, plus higher diversity, than the aged donors did.

With a J-beta primer mix and a sample-barcoded 5' primer, a second PCR ran 7 to 11 cycles. A tag from a template-switch adaptor with 12 random nucleotides marked each cDNA molecule. TCRdb recomputed calls from the 5' RACE reads with MiXCR, one row per CDR3 protein. Found here are 790,000 or so distinct CDR3 sequences, roughly three fifths of them singletons; the top ten hold 20% to 30%. The receptor was derived from a man aged 35 to 55 in good health. The J gene is TRBJ2-3, the V gene TRBV6-4; 8 nucleotides match TRBD1. The sample taken for sequencing was blood. CDR3 amino acids: CASSDSTGDTDTQYF. The CDR3 DNA sequence: TGTGCCAGCAGTGACTCGACAGGGGACACAGATACGCAGTATTTT.